This passage covers 5 T cell receptor beta chains from one sample sequenced in a study of human T cells and chemical hapten exposure. Unfractionated whole blood was the source of the extracted total RNA. Individual cDNA molecules had unique molecular identifiers attached to them by the library. A single record per CDR3 protein comes from TCRdb applying MiXCR to the reads. The sample has fewer than 150,000 distinct CDR3 sequences, about 7.7% seen once; the top ten hold 1.4%. The sample consisted of whole blood. The receptor set was obtained from a human donor in good health. Some clones in this sample may be carry-over from other donors' samples.

This clonotype was counted a few times. The chain couples TRBV29-1 to TRBJ2-3, with D possibly TRBD2 on 5 matching bases. Trimming took off 6 bases at V and 6 bases at J, with 10 bases between the two ends. The germline V gene encodes CDR1 SQVTM and CDR2 ANQGSEA. The CDR3 covers 11 residues. The CDR3 nucleotides read TGCAGCGTCAGTGGGGAGGATACGCAGTATTTT. Translated, it gives CSVSGEDTQYF.

This clonotype was detected a few times. The chain combines TRBV5-1 with TRBJ1-4; unclear D gene. V gave up 3 bases and J gave up 7 bases, with 4 bases separating them. Germline loops: CDR1 SGHRS, CDR2 YFSETQ. The CDR3 is 11 residues long. The CDR3 reads CASSYGEKLFF. The CDR3, as DNA: TGCGCCAGCAGCTACGGTGAAAAACTGTTTTTT.

The chain carries TRBV5-1 and TRBJ1-2; D remains ambiguous. V lost 0 bases and J 2 bases, leaving 8 bases between the germline ends. This CDR3 spans 14 amino acids. The V gene's germline CDR1 is SGHRS and CDR2 YFSETQ. CDR3 sequence: CASSLGGENYGYTF. The CDR3 nucleotides are TGCGCCAGCAGCTTGGGAGGAGAGAACTATGGCTACACCTTC. The full variable domain, with the rest looked up from reference TRBV5-1 and TRBJ1-2, is KAGVTQTPRYLIKTRGQQVTLSCSPISGHRSVSWYQQTPGQGLQFLFEYFSETQRNKGNFPGRFSGRQFSNSRSEMNVSTLELGDSALYLCASSLGGENYGYTFGSGTRLTVV.

This chain joins TRBV2 and TRBJ2-1; D ambiguous. The CDR3 is 15 residues long. Germline loops: CDR1 SNHLY, CDR2 FYNNEI. Trimming removed 0 bases from V and 4 bases from J, with 10 bases in between. As DNA, the CDR3 is TGTGCCAGCAGTGAAGCATTCCTGACTTACAATGAGCAGTTCTTC. Amino acid sequence: CASSEAFLTYNEQFF.

This clonotype was picked up many times. V gene TRBV4-2 combines with J gene TRBJ1-2; D call uncertain. Germline V gene sequence: CDR1 LGHNA, CDR2 YNFKEQ. Trimming removed 0 bases from V and 4 bases from J, with 9 bases in between. This CDR3 is built from 14 residues. CDR3 amino acids: CASSQEKAPYGYTF. Written as DNA, the CDR3 is TGTGCCAGCAGCCAAGAAAAGGCCCCCTATGGCTACACCTTC.